These 22 T cell receptor beta chains share one sample of origin, sequenced in a study of CD8 T cells in ankylosing spondylitis. One entry per CDR3 protein, called by TCRdb with MiXCR from the 5' RACE reads. Of 200,000 to 300,000 distinct CDR3 sequences listed, less than 10% are singletons. The specimen sequenced was blood, either unsorted or a sorted T cell fraction (not recorded which). Receptors originate from a male donor with ankylosing spondylitis or in good health (not recorded which).

This clonotype was observed many times. This chain links TRBV9 with TRBJ2-6; TRBD1 is a possible D gene (5 bases). This CDR3 comprises 17 residues. Germline values: CDR1 SGDLS, CDR2 YYNGEE. With 7 bases removed from V and 4 bases from J, the gap between germline ends came to 21 bases. This CDR3 is CASGVRVESGGANVLTF. The CDR3 DNA reads TGTGCCAGCGGAGTCAGGGTAGAGTCAGGAGGGGCCAACGTCCTGACTTTC.

This clonotype has just a few counts. The J gene is TRBJ2-1, the V gene TRBV29-1; D might be TRBD1 or TRBD2, each matching 5 bases. The CDR3 consists of 16 residues. Between the trimmed V and J ends, which lost 4 bases and 7 bases, there was a span of 23 bases. Per the germline V gene, CDR1 is SQVTM and CDR2 is ANQGSEA. In nucleotides, the CDR3 is TGCAGCGTTGGGTCAGGGAGAGCCCCCTTACGTAATGAGCAGTTCTTC. Its translation: CSVGSGRAPLRNEQFF.

This clonotype was seen many times. The chain carries TRBV12-3 or TRBV12-4 and TRBJ2-7; TRBD1 might be the D (6 bases). V dropped 5 bases and J dropped 4 bases, with 12 bases sitting between them. This CDR3 region has 13 residues. As DNA, the CDR3 is TGTGCCAGCAGTGTCGGACAGCGATACGAGCAGTACTTC. Residues: CASSVGQRYEQYF.

This clonotype was picked up many times. The chain carries TRBV12-3 or TRBV12-4 and TRBJ1-5; D is unresolved. Deletions cut 4 bases from V and 5 bases from J, with 9 bases between. The length of the CDR3 is 13 residues. The DNA of the CDR3 is TGTGCCAGCAGTTCCGGGATTCATCAGCCCCAGCATTTT. Translation: CASSSGIHQPQHF.

The table lists this clonotype with many counts. The rearrangement links TRBV5-1 to TRBJ2-1; TRBD2 matches 8 bases. Losses at the gene ends were 1 base for V and 14 bases for J; bases not matched to a gene: 5. The CDR3 extends over 12 amino acids. CDR1 SGHRS and CDR2 YFSETQ come from the germline V gene. In DNA form, the CDR3 reads TGCGCCAGCAGCTTGAAAGCGGGAGTCGAGTTCTTC. It is translated as CASSLKAGVEFF.

The table lists this clonotype with many counts. The rearrangement uses TRBV3-1 and TRBJ2-2; D gene unclear. V was clipped by 5 bases and J by 4 bases, with 11 bases between them. The CDR3 is 14 residues long. Per germline, CDR1 LGHDT and CDR2 YNNKEL (reference sequence). CDR3 sequence (DNA): TGTGCCAGCAGCTACTACGGCGGCACCGGGGAGCTGTTTTTT. Residues: CASSYYGGTGELFF.

This clonotype was seen at least ten times. One end of the junction is discordant with germline, which a read error may explain. The chain is built from TRBV20-1 and TRBJ1-2; no definite D call. CDR1 and CDR2 from the germline V gene are DFQATT and SNEGSKA (reference sequence). The CDR3 length is 11 residues. CDR3 residues: CSASDHPLKFF. CDR3 bases: TGCAGTGCTAGTGACCACCCGTTGAAATTCTTC.

This clonotype was seen at least ten times. The V gene is TRBV12-3 or TRBV12-4, the J gene TRBJ2-1; D may be TRBD1 (5 bases). This CDR3 region has 13 residues. V gave up 4 bases and J gave up 14 bases, with 18 bases separating them. This chain's CDR3 is CASSYGHSGKEFF. CDR3 coding DNA: TGTGCCAGCAGTTACGGACACTCGGGTAAGGAGTTCTTC.

The rearrangement uses TRBV20-1 and TRBJ2-1, with a weak D call TRBD2 (6 bases). The germline CDR1 and CDR2 sequences are DFQATT and SNEGSKA (reference sequence). V lost 1 base, J lost 0 bases, and 22 bases lay in between. CDR3 length: 19 amino acids. This CDR3 reads CSARVSGTADASSYNEQFF. The CDR3 DNA reads as TGCAGTGCTAGAGTCTCCGGGACTGCAGACGCCTCCTCCTACAATGAGCAGTTCTTC.

V gene TRBV20-1 combines with J gene TRBJ2-3; 8 bases match TRBD2. Germline CDR1 is DFQATT and CDR2 is SNEGSKA (reference sequence). This CDR3 has 16 amino acids. Trimming at V came to 5 bases and at J to 1 base, leaving 11 bases not matched to a gene. The CDR3 DNA reads TGCAGTGCTGACCCTGGCCGAGCGGGGGGCACAGATACGCAGTATTTT. Residues: CSADPGRAGGTDTQYF.

This clonotype was seen ten or more times. The rearrangement joins TRBV24-1 to TRBJ2-3; D uncertain. The CDR3 runs to 16 residues. Trimming removed 5 bases at V and 2 bases at J, with 16 bases between. The germline CDR1 and CDR2 sequences are KGHDR and SFDVKD. As DNA, the CDR3 is TGTGCCACCAGTGCTTCCGGCACTGGGTTCACAGATACGCAGTATTTT. This codes for CATSASGTGFTDTQYF.

On this clonotype: A much more abundant neighbour one base away suggests this may be a read error. This rearrangement joins TRBV3-1 to TRBJ1-2; D unresolved. The CDR3 consists of 14 residues. V was clipped by 6 bases and J by 7 bases, with 18 bases between them. Germline V gene data show CDR1 as LGHDT and CDR2 as YNNKEL (reference sequence). The CDR3 DNA sequence: TGTGCCAGCAGACACGGTATAGCGACGACTGGCTACACCTTC. This encodes CASRHGIATTGYTF.

This clonotype was detected a few times. The V and J genes are TRBV20-1 and TRBJ1-1; unclear D gene. Germline lookup yields CDR1 DFQATT and CDR2 SNEGSKA (reference sequence). The CDR3 sequence is 13 residues long. V was pared by 5 bases and J by 1 base, with 11 bases between. CDR3 protein: CSAHLAGNTEAFF. The CDR3 nucleotides read TGCAGTGCTCATCTTGCCGGGAACACTGAAGCTTTCTTT.

In this sample, this clonotype turned up many times. The chain employs TRBV3-1 and TRBJ1-1; 10 bases line up with TRBD1. CDR3 size: 15 residues. Trimming cost V 7 bases and J 4 bases; bases outside gene matches: 9. CDR1 and CDR2 from the germline V gene are LGHDT and YNNKEL (reference sequence). CDR3 DNA: TGTGCCAGCAAAGGGACAGGGGTACCGAGCACTGAAGCTTTCTTT. Translation gives CASKGTGVPSTEAFF.

At least ten counts were recorded for this clonotype. This chain uses TRBV7-2 with TRBJ2-7; unclear D gene. Trimming took 5 bases from V and 1 from J, leaving 15 bases between them. This CDR3 comprises 15 residues. From germline, CDR1 is SGHTA and CDR2 FQGNSA. The CDR3 protein is CASSLIGTASYEQYF. CDR3 in DNA: TGTGCCAGCAGCCTGATAGGAACGGCTTCCTACGAGCAGTACTTC.

The gene calls are TRBV6-1 and TRBJ2-3; no clear D. Per the germline V gene, CDR1 is MNHNS and CDR2 is SASEGT. There are 14 residues in the CDR3. The V and J ends lost 7 bases and 2 bases respectively, with 13 bases between them. The CDR3 loop reads CASKFEVTTDTQYF. CDR3 bases: TGTGCCAGCAAATTTGAGGTGACCACAGATACGCAGTATTTT.

The gene calls are TRBV20-1 and TRBJ2-5; TRBD1 aligns across 7 bases. V shed 1 base, J shed 5 bases, and the junction held 10 bases outside the gene matches. This CDR3 spans 15 amino acids. Germline CDR1 and CDR2: DFQATT and SNEGSKA (reference sequence). CDR3 protein: CSARGLLRTGETQYF. The CDR3, as DNA: TGCAGTGCTAGAGGCCTCCTTAGGACAGGCGAGACCCAGTACTTC.

The chain joins TRBV20-1 to TRBJ2-1, with TRBD2 matching over 7 bases. CDR1 DFQATT and CDR2 SNEGSKA come from the germline V gene (reference sequence). The CDR3 has 15 amino acids. J was trimmed by 4 bases and V by 0 bases; bases with no gene match: 6. The CDR3 DNA reads TGCAGTGCTAGAGATTCGCCGGGGGGATACAATGAGCAGTTCTTC. Amino acid sequence: CSARDSPGGYNEQFF.

This clonotype was seen at least ten times. CDR3 nucleotide sequence: TGCGCCAGCAGAGGTAGCGCCCCAGATACGCAGTATTTT. Amino acid sequence: CASRGSAPDTQYF. The genes are TRBV5-1 and TRBJ2-3, with D possibly being TRBD2 (5 bases). CDR3 length equals 13 residues. Germline V gives CDR1 SGHRS, CDR2 YFSETQ. Trimming removed 5 bases at V and 4 bases at J, with 11 bases between.

This chain joins TRBV19 and TRBJ2-6; D may be TRBD1 or TRBD2 (5 bases each). The CDR3 sequence is 15 residues long. The V gene lost 7 bases and the J gene lost 1 base, with 11 bases spanning the gap. Germline CDR1 is LNHDA and CDR2 is SQIVND (reference sequence). The CDR3 DNA reads as TGTGCCAGTATCCTGAGGGGATCTGGGGCCAACGTCCTGACTTTC. This codes for CASILRGSGANVLTF.

This clonotype was detected a few times. The chain carries TRBV7-2 and TRBJ2-2, with 8 positions matching TRBD1. Germline loops: CDR1 SGHTA, CDR2 FQGNSA. V lost 4 bases and J lost 2; bases outside the gene matches: 9. The CDR3 loop spans 17 amino acids. CDR3 sequence (DNA): TGTGCCAGCAGCTCTTACTTGACAGGGGCAAACACCGGGGAGCTGTTTTTT. Translating gives CASSSYLTGANTGELFF.

This clonotype was seen ten or more times. The V call is TRBV4-1, the J call TRBJ2-5; D is perhaps TRBD1 (6 bases). CDR3 length: 15 residues. The V gene lost 1 base and the J gene lost 4 bases, with 13 bases spanning the gap. Germline loops: CDR1 MGHRA, CDR2 YSYEKL. The CDR3 sequence: CASSQATYRAETQYF. The CDR3 bases are TGCGCCAGCAGCCAAGCCACTTACAGGGCAGAGACCCAGTACTTC.